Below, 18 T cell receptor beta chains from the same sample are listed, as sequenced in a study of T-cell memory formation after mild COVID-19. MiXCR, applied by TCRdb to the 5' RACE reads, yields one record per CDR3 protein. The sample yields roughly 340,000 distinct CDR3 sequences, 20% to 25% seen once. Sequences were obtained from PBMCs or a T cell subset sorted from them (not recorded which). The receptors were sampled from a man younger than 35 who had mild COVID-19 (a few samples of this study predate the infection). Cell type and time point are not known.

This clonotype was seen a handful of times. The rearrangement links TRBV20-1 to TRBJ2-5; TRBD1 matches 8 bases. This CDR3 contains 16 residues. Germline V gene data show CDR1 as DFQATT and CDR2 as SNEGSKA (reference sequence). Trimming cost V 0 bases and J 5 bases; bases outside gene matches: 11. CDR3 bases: TGCAGTGCTAGAGATAGAAGAGCAGGGGGCGGGGAGACCCAGTACTTC. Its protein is CSARDRRAGGGETQYF.

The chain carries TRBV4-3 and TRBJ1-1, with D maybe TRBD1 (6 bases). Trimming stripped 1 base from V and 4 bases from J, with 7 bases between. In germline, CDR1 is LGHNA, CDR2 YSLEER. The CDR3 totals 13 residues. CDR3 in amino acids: CASSQAGATEAFF. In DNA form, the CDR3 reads TGCGCCAGCAGCCAAGCAGGGGCCACTGAAGCTTTCTTT.

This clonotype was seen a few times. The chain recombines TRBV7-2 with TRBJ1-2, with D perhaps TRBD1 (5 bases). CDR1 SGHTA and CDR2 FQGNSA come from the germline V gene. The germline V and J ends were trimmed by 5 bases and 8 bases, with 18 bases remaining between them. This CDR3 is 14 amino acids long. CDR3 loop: CASSAGRAPQGYTF. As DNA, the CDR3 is TGTGCCAGCAGCGCTGGCAGGGCCCCCCAAGGCTACACCTTC.

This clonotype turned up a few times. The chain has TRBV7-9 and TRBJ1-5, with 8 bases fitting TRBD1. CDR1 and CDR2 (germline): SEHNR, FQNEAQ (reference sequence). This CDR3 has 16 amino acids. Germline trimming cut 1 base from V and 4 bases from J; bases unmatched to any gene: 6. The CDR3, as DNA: TGTGCCAGCAGCTTAGGACAGGGGCCTACAAATCAGCCCCAGCATTTT. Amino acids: CASSLGQGPTNQPQHF.

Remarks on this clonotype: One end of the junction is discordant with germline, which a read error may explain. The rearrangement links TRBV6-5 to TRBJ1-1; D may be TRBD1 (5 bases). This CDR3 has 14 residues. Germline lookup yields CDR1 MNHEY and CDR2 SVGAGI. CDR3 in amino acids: CASSYGGSNSEAFF. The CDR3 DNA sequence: TGTGCCAGCAGTTACGGGGGATCGAACTCTGAAGCTTTCTTT.

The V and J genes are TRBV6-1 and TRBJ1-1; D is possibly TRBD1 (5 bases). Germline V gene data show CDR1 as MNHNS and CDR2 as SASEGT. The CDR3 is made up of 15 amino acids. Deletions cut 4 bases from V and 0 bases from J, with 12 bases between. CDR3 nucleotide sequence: TGTGCCAGCAGTGGGGACGACCTGATGAACACTGAAGCTTTCTTT. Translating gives CASSGDDLMNTEAFF.

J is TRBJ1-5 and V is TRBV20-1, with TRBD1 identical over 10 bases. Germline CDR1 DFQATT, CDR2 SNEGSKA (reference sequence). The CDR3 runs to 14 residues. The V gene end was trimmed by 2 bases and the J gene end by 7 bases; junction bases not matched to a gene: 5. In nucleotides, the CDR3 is TGCAGTGCTAGAAGGGACAGGGGCGGCCAGCCCCAGCATTTT. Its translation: CSARRDRGGQPQHF.

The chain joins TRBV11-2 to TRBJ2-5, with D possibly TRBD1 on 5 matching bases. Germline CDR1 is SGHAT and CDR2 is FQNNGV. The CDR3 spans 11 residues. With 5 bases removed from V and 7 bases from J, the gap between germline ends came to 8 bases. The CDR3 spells CASSRQSTQYF. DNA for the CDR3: TGTGCCAGCAGCCGACAGTCGACCCAGTACTTC.

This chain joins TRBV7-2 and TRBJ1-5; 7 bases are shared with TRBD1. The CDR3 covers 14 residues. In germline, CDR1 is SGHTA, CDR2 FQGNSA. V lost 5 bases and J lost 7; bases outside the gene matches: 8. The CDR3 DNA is TGTGCCAGCAGCCCACACAGGGGATACCAGCCCCAGCATTTT. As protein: CASSPHRGYQPQHF.

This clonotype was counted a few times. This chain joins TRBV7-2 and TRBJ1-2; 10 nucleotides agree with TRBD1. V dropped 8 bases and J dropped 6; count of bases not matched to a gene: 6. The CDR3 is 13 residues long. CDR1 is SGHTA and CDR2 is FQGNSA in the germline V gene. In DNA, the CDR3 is TGTGCCAGCCATTCCGGGACAGGGGATGGCTACACCTTC. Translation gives CASHSGTGDGYTF.

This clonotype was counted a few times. The CDR3 DNA reads as TGCGCCAGCAGCCAAGATCTCGGGGGGGGCCCAGAGACCCAGTACTTC. Amino acid sequence: CASSQDLGGGPETQYF. The V and J genes are TRBV4-3 and TRBJ2-5; TRBD2 agrees at 8 bases. Germline lookup yields CDR1 LGHNA and CDR2 YSLEER. V lost 0 bases to trimming and J lost 4 bases; unmatched junction nucleotides: 7. The CDR3 extends over 16 amino acids.

The CDR3 here is CASSLADSANYGYTF. CDR3 nucleotide sequence: TGTGCCAGCAGCTTAGCGGACTCTGCTAACTATGGCTACACCTTC. The chain employs TRBV7-9 and TRBJ1-2, with D unclear. CDR1 is SEHNR and CDR2 is FQNEAQ in the germline V gene (reference sequence). Trimming stripped 0 bases from V and 0 bases from J, with 8 bases between. The length of the CDR3 is 15 residues.

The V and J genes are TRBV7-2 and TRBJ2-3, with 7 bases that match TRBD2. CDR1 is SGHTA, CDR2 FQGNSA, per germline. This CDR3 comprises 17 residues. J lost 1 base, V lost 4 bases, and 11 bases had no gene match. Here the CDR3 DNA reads TGTGCCAGCAGCTCAGCGGGGCGGGGCCGGGGCACAGATACGCAGTATTTT. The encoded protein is CASSSAGRGRGTDTQYF.

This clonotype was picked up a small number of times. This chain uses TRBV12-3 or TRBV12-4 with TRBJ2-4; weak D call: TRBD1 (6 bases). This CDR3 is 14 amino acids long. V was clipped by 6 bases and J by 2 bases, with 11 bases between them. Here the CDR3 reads CASSQGGPKNIQYF. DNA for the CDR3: TGTGCCAGCAGCCAAGGGGGTCCCAAAAACATTCAGTACTTC.

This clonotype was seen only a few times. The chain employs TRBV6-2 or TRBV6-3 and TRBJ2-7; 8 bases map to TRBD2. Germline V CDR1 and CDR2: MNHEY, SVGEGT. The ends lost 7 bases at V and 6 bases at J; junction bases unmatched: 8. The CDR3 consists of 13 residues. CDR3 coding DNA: TGTGCCAGCATGCCAAGGACTAGCCGCGAGCAGTACGTC. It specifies CASMPRTSREQYV.

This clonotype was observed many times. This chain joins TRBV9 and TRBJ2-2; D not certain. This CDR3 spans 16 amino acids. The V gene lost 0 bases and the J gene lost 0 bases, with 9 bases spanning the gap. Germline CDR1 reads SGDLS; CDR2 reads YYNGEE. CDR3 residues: CASSVEGPPNTGELFF. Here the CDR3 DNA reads TGTGCCAGCAGCGTAGAGGGTCCACCGAACACCGGGGAGCTGTTTTTT.

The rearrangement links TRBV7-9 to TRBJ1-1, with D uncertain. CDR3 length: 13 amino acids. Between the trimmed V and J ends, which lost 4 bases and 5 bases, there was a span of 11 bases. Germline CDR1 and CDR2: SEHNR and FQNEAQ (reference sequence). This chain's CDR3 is CASSSVVGTEAFF. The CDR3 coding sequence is TGTGCCAGCAGCTCGGTAGTAGGGACTGAAGCTTTCTTT. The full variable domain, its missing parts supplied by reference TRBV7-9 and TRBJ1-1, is DTGVSQNPRHKITKRGQNVTFRCDPISEHNRLYWYRQTLGQGPEFLTYFQNEAQLEKSRLLSDRFSAERPKGSFSTLEIQRTEQGDSAMYLCASSSVVGTEAFFGQGTRLTVV.

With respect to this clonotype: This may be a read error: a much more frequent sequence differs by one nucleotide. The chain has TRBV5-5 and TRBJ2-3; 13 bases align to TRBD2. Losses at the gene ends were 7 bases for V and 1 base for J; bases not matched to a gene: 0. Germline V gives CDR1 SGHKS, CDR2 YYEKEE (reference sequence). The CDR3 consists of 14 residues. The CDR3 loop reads CASGTSGGTDTQYF. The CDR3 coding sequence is TGTGCCAGCGGGACTAGCGGGGGCACAGATACGCAGTATTTT.